What follows are 5 T cell receptor beta chains derived from one specimen sequenced in a study of blood T cell repertoires in COVID-19. TCRdb keeps only in-frame clones here, not all; method: immunoSEQ multiplex PCR. This sample has about 53,000 clones; around nine tenths occur once, and the top ten carry 3% to 4.5%. Sequencing was carried out using peripheral blood. Receptor source: a man between 50 and 59 years old with acute or convalescent COVID-19.

This chain links TRBV9 with TRBJ1-5; maybe TRBD1 (5 bases). The germline gives CDR1 SGDLS, CDR2 YYNGEE. This CDR3 contains 13 residues. V lost 3 bases and J 6 bases, leaving 10 bases between the germline ends. The DNA for the CDR3 is TGTGCCAGCAGCGCTGGGGGGAGTCAGCCCCAGCATTTT. Encoded protein: CASSAGGSQPQHF.

This chain connects TRBV20-1 to TRBJ2-1; D ambiguous. Germline V gives CDR1 DFQATT, CDR2 SNEGSKA (reference sequence). CDR3 length equals 12 residues. Trimming took off 3 bases at V and 7 bases at J, with 10 bases between the two ends. The DNA of the CDR3 is TGCAGTGCTAGTGAAGAGAATAATGAGCAGTTCTTC. Its protein is CSASEENNEQFF.

This rearrangement joins TRBV7-8 to TRBJ2-7; TRBD1 matches 10 bases. The CDR3 totals 21 residues. The V and J ends lost 5 bases and 3 bases, in that order; junction bases with no gene match: 25. Germline assignment: CDR1 SGHVS and CDR2 FQNEAQ. The chain's CDR3 is CASSAPGTGAIVGELVYEQYF. CDR3 DNA: TGTGCCAGCAGCGCCCCCGGGACAGGGGCAATAGTGGGGGAGTTAGTCTACGAGCAGTACTTC.

Here the CDR3 reads CASSHTTGVNFQNEQFF. In DNA form, the CDR3 reads TGTGCCAGCAGCCACACGACAGGGGTAAACTTTCAGAATGAGCAGTTCTTC. The V gene is TRBV7-3, the J gene TRBJ2-1; the match to TRBD1 covers 8 bases. J gave up 7 bases and V 5 bases, and 16 bases lay outside the gene matches. Germline loops: CDR1 SGHTA, CDR2 FQGTGA. This CDR3 has 17 amino acids.

The chain has TRBV9 and TRBJ2-7; D is undetermined. The V gene lost 0 bases and the J gene lost 3 bases, with 13 bases spanning the gap. Per germline, CDR1 SGDLS and CDR2 YYNGEE. The CDR3 has 15 residues. CDR3 DNA: TGTGCCAGCAGCGTAGGTGCCAGCGCCAACTACGAGCAGTACTTC. Translating gives CASSVGASANYEQYF.